This TCR beta chain originates from a study of beta chain features in type 1 diabetes. Study-wide context: Investigators examined nearly 110,000,000 sorted cells across all samples. Points from the study as a whole: In every one of the four CD4+ subsets, TCRB CDR3s were moderately but significantly shorter in Type 1 diabetes patients.

cDNA synthesis used the whole RNA isolate, giving expressed TCRB sequences. Clones were sequenced by immunoSEQ multiplex PCR, and TCRdb holds only the in-frame ones, with some missing. The table shows about 740,000 clones, with under 15% occurring only once. This clone has just a few counts. Its target is not known. Germline V CDR1 and CDR2: MNHEY, SVGAGI. The CDR3 sequence is 14 residues long. The germline V and J ends were trimmed by 3 bases and 2 bases, with 10 bases remaining between them. The chain employs TRBV6-5 and TRBJ1-1; TRBD1 is a possible D gene (5 bases). This receptor was obtained from a man aged 18-30 years with type 1 diabetes. The sample consisted of naive CD4+ T cells from blood. As DNA, the CDR3 is TGTGCCAGCAGTTATAGCCGGACAAACACTGAAGCTTTCTTT. As protein: CASSYSRTNTEAFF.